The clone carrying this T cell receptor (beta chain) has a count of ten or more. These data belong to a study of identical twins. Each donor was a healthy Caucasian. V trimming: 3 bases; J trimming: 4 bases; junction bases outside the gene matches: 3. This CDR3 is 14 amino acids long. Germline V gene data show CDR1 as SGHDN and CDR2 as FVKESK. TCRdb reanalysed the 5' RACE reads using MiXCR and keeps one entry per CDR3 protein. Of 200,000 to 300,000 distinct CDR3 sequences listed, around 7% are singletons. These data were likewise used in another study, on yellow fever vaccine responses in identical twins. That work contributes: Each twin's T cell response to the vaccine was reported to look partly convergent and partly personalized.

This receptor was identified in a woman between 18 and 29 years old in good health. The source material was memory (CD45RO+) T cells sorted from blood. This chain links TRBV14 with TRBJ2-1, with 7 bases lining up with TRBD1. The CDR3 bases are TGTGCCAGCAGCCACCGGGACAGATACAATGAGCAGTTCTTC. It codes for CASSHRDRYNEQFF.